The rows below give T cell receptor beta chains drawn from one sample of a study of shared T cell receptors in the human thymus. The data were produced by immunoSEQ multiplex PCR, yet TCRdb's version contains in-frame clones alone and is incomplete. Of about 610,000 clones in the sample, over 75% are singletons; the top ten hold 0.0085% to 0.012%. This sample was shared with a second study, whose subject was human thymus T cells.

Sequenced material: thymocytes. Receptors originate from a boy under two years old with a congenital heart defect. Each CDR3 is given with its conserved first and last residue. The order of the fields is D gene, J gene, V gene, clone size, CDR3 DNA, CDR3 protein. The D gene is left open where the match is weak. Size values are once, few and many counts, or a class for expanded clones, and some rows have none.

d_gene: .
j_gene: TRBJ1-2
v_gene: TRBV12-2
abundance: .
CDR3nt: TGTGCAAGTCGCTCTTCGAGCGGGAGCTATGGCTACACCTTC
CDR3aa: CASRSSSGSYGYTF

d_gene: TRBD1
j_gene: TRBJ2-3
v_gene: TRBV10-3
abundance: .
CDR3nt: TGTGCCATCAAGGGACAGAACACAGATACGCAGTATTTT
CDR3aa: CAIKGQNTDTQYF

d_gene: .
j_gene: TRBJ2-7
v_gene: TRBV30
abundance: .
CDR3nt: TGTGCCTGGAGCAGGCCATCCTACGAGCAGTACTTC
CDR3aa: CAWSRPSYEQYF

d_gene: .
j_gene: TRBJ2-7
v_gene: TRBV4-3
abundance: .
CDR3nt: TGCGCCAGCAGCCCAGATGTTGGGAGCTTCGAGCAGTACTTC
CDR3aa: CASSPDVGSFEQYF

d_gene: .
j_gene: TRBJ1-4
v_gene: TRBV19
abundance: .
CDR3nt: TGTGCCAGTAGTATAGACGGTGCAACTAATGAAAAACTGTTTTTT
CDR3aa: CASSIDGATNEKLFF

d_gene: .
j_gene: TRBJ2-1
v_gene: TRBV6-5
abundance: .
CDR3nt: TGTGCCAGCAGTTACTCGAGAGGCCCCAATGAGCAGTTCTTC
CDR3aa: CASSYSRGPNEQFF

d_gene: TRBD2
j_gene: TRBJ2-7
v_gene: TRBV19
abundance: .
CDR3nt: TGTGCCAGTAGTATCGGTACTAGCGGGGTCGAGCAGTACTTC
CDR3aa: CASSIGTSGVEQYF

d_gene: TRBD2
j_gene: TRBJ2-1
v_gene: TRBV5-4
abundance: once
CDR3nt: TGTGCCAGCAGCTCAGGAAGCGGGAGCTCCTACAATGAGCAGTTCTTC
CDR3aa: CASSSGSGSSYNEQFF

d_gene: TRBD2
j_gene: TRBJ2-7
v_gene: TRBV7-2
abundance: .
CDR3nt: TGTGCCAGCAGCTCGACTAGCGGGGCCTTCTACGAGCAGTACTTC
CDR3aa: CASSSTSGAFYEQYF

d_gene: TRBD2
j_gene: TRBJ2-7
v_gene: TRBV5-4
abundance: .
CDR3nt: TGTGCCAGCAGCTTTGAAGCGGGAGTGTCCTACGAGCAGTACTTC
CDR3aa: CASSFEAGVSYEQYF

d_gene: TRBD1
j_gene: TRBJ2-6
v_gene: TRBV7-6
abundance: .
CDR3nt: TGTGCCAGCAGCCTGGGGGCTGGCAGGACAGGTTCTGGGGCCAACGTCCTGACTTTC
CDR3aa: CASSLGAGRTGSGANVLTF

d_gene: TRBD1
j_gene: TRBJ2-7
v_gene: TRBV4-2
abundance: .
CDR3nt: TGTGCCAGCAGCCAAGATATGGACAGGGAAATCGAGCAGTACTTC
CDR3aa: CASSQDMDREIEQYF

d_gene: TRBD2
j_gene: TRBJ2-3
v_gene: TRBV4-1
abundance: .
CDR3nt: TGCGCCAGCAGCCCTAGCGGGCCTAGCACAGATACGCAGTATTTT
CDR3aa: CASSPSGPSTDTQYF

d_gene: .
j_gene: TRBJ2-2
v_gene: TRBV30
abundance: .
CDR3nt: TGTGCCTGGAGTCCTGGGGGCAGGGAAAACACCGGGGAGCTGTTTTTT
CDR3aa: CAWSPGGRENTGELFF

d_gene: .
j_gene: TRBJ1-5
v_gene: TRBV6-1
abundance: .
CDR3nt: TGTGCCAGCAGTGAGGAGGGACGGTGGGACGATCAGCCCCAGCATTTT
CDR3aa: CASSEEGRWDDQPQHF

d_gene: TRBD1
j_gene: TRBJ1-2
v_gene: TRBV27
abundance: .
CDR3nt: TGTGCCAGCAGTCCAGGGGGACACCTTGGACTCTATGGCTACACCTTC
CDR3aa: CASSPGGHLGLYGYTF

d_gene: .
j_gene: TRBJ2-3
v_gene: TRBV9
abundance: .
CDR3nt: TGTGCCAGCAGCTCCGGGACTGCCGGCACAGATACGCAGTATTTT
CDR3aa: CASSSGTAGTDTQYF

d_gene: TRBD1
j_gene: TRBJ2-5
v_gene: TRBV6-5
abundance: .
CDR3nt: TGTGCCAGCACAAAGGGGACAGGGGGCGCAGAGACCCAGTACTTC
CDR3aa: CASTKGTGGAETQYF

d_gene: TRBD2
j_gene: TRBJ2-1
v_gene: TRBV27
abundance: .
CDR3nt: TGTGCCAGCAGTCCACTTATATCCGGGACTAGCGGTGAGCAGTTCTTC
CDR3aa: CASSPLISGTSGEQFF

d_gene: .
j_gene: TRBJ1-1
v_gene: TRBV6-1
abundance: once
CDR3nt: TGTGCCAGCAGTGAAGGGAGGGGGAACACTGAAGCTTTCTTT
CDR3aa: CASSEGRGNTEAFF

d_gene: .
j_gene: TRBJ2-1
v_gene: TRBV4-3
abundance: .
CDR3nt: TGCGCCAGCAGTCCAAAAATGTACAGCTACAATGAGCAGTTCTTC
CDR3aa: CASSPKMYSYNEQFF

d_gene: TRBD2
j_gene: TRBJ2-7
v_gene: TRBV18
abundance: .
CDR3nt: TGTGCCAGCTCCCGACCGAGCGGGAGCTCCTACGAGCAGTACTTC
CDR3aa: CASSRPSGSSYEQYF

d_gene: TRBD2
j_gene: TRBJ2-7
v_gene: TRBV29-1
abundance: .
CDR3nt: TGCAGCGTTGTGGGACTAGGTATACACGAGCAGTACTTC
CDR3aa: CSVVGLGIHEQYF

d_gene: TRBD2
j_gene: TRBJ2-3
v_gene: TRBV5-4
abundance: .
CDR3nt: TGTGCCAGCAGCTTGGCCGGGACTAGCGGCACAGATACGCAGTATTTT
CDR3aa: CASSLAGTSGTDTQYF

d_gene: TRBD2
j_gene: TRBJ2-7
v_gene: TRBV27
abundance: .
CDR3nt: TGTGCCAGCAGTTTATTACTAGCGGGAGTTCTTGGCTACGAGCAGTACTTC
CDR3aa: CASSLLLAGVLGYEQYF

d_gene: .
j_gene: TRBJ2-7
v_gene: TRBV5-4
abundance: .
CDR3nt: TGTGCCAGCAGCCTAAATCCCTACGAGCAGTACTTC
CDR3aa: CASSLNPYEQYF

d_gene: TRBD1
j_gene: TRBJ1-4
v_gene: TRBV12-5
abundance: few
CDR3nt: TGTGCTAGTGGTTTGTTAAACCGGGACAGGGAGGGTTTTCGTGAAAAACTGTTTTTT
CDR3aa: CASGLLNRDREGFREKLFF

d_gene: TRBD2
j_gene: TRBJ2-5
v_gene: TRBV4-1
abundance: .
CDR3nt: TGCGCCAGCAGCCAAGAGGCTAGCGGGAGGGCCTTAGAGACCCAGTACTTC
CDR3aa: CASSQEASGRALETQYF

d_gene: .
j_gene: TRBJ2-3
v_gene: TRBV7-9
abundance: .
CDR3nt: TGTGCCAGCAGCCCCCAGAGCACAGATACGCAGTATTTT
CDR3aa: CASSPQSTDTQYF

d_gene: .
j_gene: TRBJ2-2
v_gene: TRBV5-4
abundance: .
CDR3nt: TGTGCCAGCAGCTTGGGCCGGGGGTATTCAGACCGAAGCACCGGGGAGCTGTTTTTT
CDR3aa: CASSLGRGYSDRSTGELFF

d_gene: .
j_gene: TRBJ2-5
v_gene: TRBV5-6
abundance: .
CDR3nt: TGTGCCAGCAGCTTGGTGACAGGCCTACGACCCACGCAAGGGACCCAGTACTTC
CDR3aa: CASSLVTGLRPTQGTQYF

d_gene: .
j_gene: TRBJ1-1
v_gene: TRBV2
abundance: .
CDR3nt: TGTGCCACCCATCCCAGGCCTGAAGCTTTCTTT
CDR3aa: CATHPRPEAFF

d_gene: TRBD2
j_gene: TRBJ2-1
v_gene: TRBV9
abundance: .
CDR3nt: TGTGCCAGCGGCCGGACTAGCGGGCAGCGCGAGCAGTTCTTC
CDR3aa: CASGRTSGQREQFF

d_gene: TRBD1
j_gene: TRBJ2-3
v_gene: TRBV28
abundance: .
CDR3nt: TGTGCCAGCAGGGCCTTTCCGGCGGGACAGGGGTTGGGTACGCAGTATTTT
CDR3aa: CASRAFPAGQGLGTQYF

d_gene: .
j_gene: TRBJ2-1
v_gene: TRBV9
abundance: .
CDR3nt: TGTGCCAGCAGCCCCCCTTCTAAACCTTACAATGAGCAGTTCTTC
CDR3aa: CASSPPSKPYNEQFF

d_gene: .
j_gene: TRBJ1-2
v_gene: TRBV5-4
abundance: few
CDR3nt: TGTGCCAGCAGCTTGGAAGGGGGACCCAGGGTGAACTATGGCTACACCTTC
CDR3aa: CASSLEGGPRVNYGYTF

d_gene: TRBD2
j_gene: TRBJ2-7
v_gene: TRBV7-9
abundance: .
CDR3nt: TGTGCCAGCAGCCCGCTAGCGGCCTACGAGCAGTACTTC
CDR3aa: CASSPLAAYEQYF

d_gene: TRBD1
j_gene: TRBJ1-1
v_gene: TRBV10-2
abundance: .
CDR3nt: TGCGCCAGCAGAGAAGGGACAGGGAACACTGAAGCTTTCTTT
CDR3aa: CASREGTGNTEAFF

d_gene: TRBD1
j_gene: TRBJ2-3
v_gene: TRBV28
abundance: .
CDR3nt: TGTGCCAGCAGGGGCACGGACAGGGGGCTGGAATTCCGCACAGATACGCAGTATTTT
CDR3aa: CASRGTDRGLEFRTDTQYF

d_gene: .
j_gene: TRBJ2-7
v_gene: TRBV5-6
abundance: .
CDR3nt: TGTGCCAGCAGAGACGTGAGGGGGGGGTCCTACGAGCAGTACTTC
CDR3aa: CASRDVRGGSYEQYF

d_gene: TRBD1
j_gene: TRBJ1-1
v_gene: TRBV29-1
abundance: .
CDR3nt: TGCAGCGTCGTAATTACAGGGGGCGCATGGACTGAAGCTTTCTTT
CDR3aa: CSVVITGGAWTEAFF

d_gene: TRBD1
j_gene: TRBJ2-7
v_gene: TRBV27
abundance: .
CDR3nt: TGTGCCAGCAGCCTCGGACAGGGTTATAGGGAGCAGTACTTC
CDR3aa: CASSLGQGYREQYF

d_gene: TRBD2
j_gene: TRBJ2-1
v_gene: TRBV30
abundance: .
CDR3nt: TGTGCCTGGTGTCGGGGGGCCAGCGGGAGGGCCTTCCGCTCCTACAATGAGCAGTTCTTC
CDR3aa: CAWCRGASGRAFRSYNEQFF

d_gene: TRBD2
j_gene: TRBJ2-1
v_gene: TRBV4-2
abundance: once
CDR3nt: TGTGCCAGCAGCCAAGAACCTAGCGGGTACAATGAGCAGTTCTTC
CDR3aa: CASSQEPSGYNEQFF

d_gene: TRBD1
j_gene: TRBJ2-1
v_gene: TRBV7-6
abundance: .
CDR3nt: TGTGCCAGCAGCAAACAGGGGGCTACCTACAATGAGCAGTTCTTC
CDR3aa: CASSKQGATYNEQFF

d_gene: TRBD1
j_gene: TRBJ1-4
v_gene: TRBV15
abundance: .
CDR3nt: TGTGCCACCAGCGAACGGGACAGTGAAAAACTGTTTTTT
CDR3aa: CATSERDSEKLFF

d_gene: TRBD2
j_gene: TRBJ2-1
v_gene: TRBV28
abundance: .
CDR3nt: TGTGCCAGCAGTTTCACTCGGCTAGCGGGAGTAGTCTACAATGAGCAGTTCTTC
CDR3aa: CASSFTRLAGVVYNEQFF

d_gene: .
j_gene: TRBJ2-2
v_gene: TRBV15
abundance: .
CDR3nt: TGTGCCACCAGCCATGGGCCCAGGGCCGGGGAGCTGTTTTTT
CDR3aa: CATSHGPRAGELFF

d_gene: .
j_gene: TRBJ1-2
v_gene: TRBV7-6
abundance: .
CDR3nt: TGTGCCAGCAGCTTAGCGGGAGGGGCGCCTTTAAGCTATGGCTACACCTTC
CDR3aa: CASSLAGGAPLSYGYTF

d_gene: .
j_gene: TRBJ2-7
v_gene: TRBV21-1
abundance: .
CDR3nt: TGTGCCAGCAGCATGAGAAGGGGTTACGAGCAGTACTTC
CDR3aa: CASSMRRGYEQYF

d_gene: TRBD2
j_gene: TRBJ2-7
v_gene: TRBV10-3
abundance: .
CDR3nt: TGTGCCATCAGCCCCGCGCGGAGGGAGGGCCCCGAGCAGTACTTC
CDR3aa: CAISPARREGPEQYF

d_gene: .
j_gene: TRBJ2-7
v_gene: TRBV25-1
abundance: .
CDR3nt: TGTGCCAGCGCGGTGGGCTACGAGCAGTACTTC
CDR3aa: CASAVGYEQYF

d_gene: TRBD2
j_gene: TRBJ2-5
v_gene: TRBV27
abundance: .
CDR3nt: TGTGCCAGCGGGTGGACTAGCGGGAGAGAGACCCAGTACTTC
CDR3aa: CASGWTSGRETQYF

d_gene: .
j_gene: TRBJ2-5
v_gene: TRBV30
abundance: .
CDR3nt: TGTGCCTGGAGTGTAAGTCCAGGAGGAGAGACCCAGTACTTC
CDR3aa: CAWSVSPGGETQYF

d_gene: TRBD1
j_gene: TRBJ1-5
v_gene: TRBV28
abundance: .
CDR3nt: TGTGCCAGCAGTGTACGCGCCAGGGACAGGGATTCGGATAGCAATCAGCCCCAGCATTTT
CDR3aa: CASSVRARDRDSDSNQPQHF

d_gene: TRBD1
j_gene: TRBJ2-1
v_gene: TRBV4-3
abundance: .
CDR3nt: TGCGCCAGCAGCCAAGAGGGGCAGGGGGCTGAGCAGTTCTTC
CDR3aa: CASSQEGQGAEQFF

d_gene: TRBD1
j_gene: TRBJ2-2
v_gene: TRBV5-4
abundance: .
CDR3nt: TGTGCCAGCAGCTTGGCACAGGGGACCGGGGAGCTGTTTTTT
CDR3aa: CASSLAQGTGELFF

d_gene: TRBD1
j_gene: TRBJ1-2
v_gene: TRBV6-5
abundance: .
CDR3nt: TGTGCCAGCAGTTACGTGGGACAGGGGTTCTATGGCTACACCTTC
CDR3aa: CASSYVGQGFYGYTF

d_gene: TRBD2
j_gene: TRBJ2-2
v_gene: TRBV28
abundance: .
CDR3nt: TGTGCCATCCTAGCGGGAGTGGGTCCCGGGGAGCTGTTTTTT
CDR3aa: CAILAGVGPGELFF

d_gene: TRBD1
j_gene: TRBJ2-2
v_gene: TRBV19
abundance: once
CDR3nt: TGTGCCTCAGGAGGGACAGGGCTGGCGGGATCGAACACCGGGGAGCTGTTTTTT
CDR3aa: CASGGTGLAGSNTGELFF